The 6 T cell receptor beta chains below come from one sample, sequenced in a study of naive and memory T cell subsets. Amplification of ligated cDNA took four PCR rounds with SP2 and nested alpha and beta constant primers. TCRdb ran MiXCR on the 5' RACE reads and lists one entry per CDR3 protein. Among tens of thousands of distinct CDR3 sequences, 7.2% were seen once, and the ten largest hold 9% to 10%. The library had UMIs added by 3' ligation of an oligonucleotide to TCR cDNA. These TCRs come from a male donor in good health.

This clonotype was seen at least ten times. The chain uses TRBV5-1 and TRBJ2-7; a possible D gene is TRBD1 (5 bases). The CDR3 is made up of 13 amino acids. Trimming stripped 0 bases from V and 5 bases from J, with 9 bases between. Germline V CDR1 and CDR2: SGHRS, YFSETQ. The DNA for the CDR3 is TGCGCCAGCAGCTTGGCCCCAGGGAACGAGCAGTACTTC. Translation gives CASSLAPGNEQYF.

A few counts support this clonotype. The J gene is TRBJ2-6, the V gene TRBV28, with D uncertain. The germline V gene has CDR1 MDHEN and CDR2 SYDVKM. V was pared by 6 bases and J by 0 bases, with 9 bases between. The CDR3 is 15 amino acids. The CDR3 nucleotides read TGTGCCAGCAGCGCCGGTGACTCTGGGGCCAACGTCCTGACTTTC. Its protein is CASSAGDSGANVLTF.

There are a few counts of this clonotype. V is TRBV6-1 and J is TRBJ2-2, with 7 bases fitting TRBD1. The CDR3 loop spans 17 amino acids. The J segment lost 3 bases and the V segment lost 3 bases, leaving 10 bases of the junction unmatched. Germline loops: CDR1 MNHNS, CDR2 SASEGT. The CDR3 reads CASSDRLGQGDTGELFF. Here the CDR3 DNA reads TGTGCCAGCAGTGACCGTTTGGGGCAGGGGGACACCGGGGAGCTGTTTTTT.

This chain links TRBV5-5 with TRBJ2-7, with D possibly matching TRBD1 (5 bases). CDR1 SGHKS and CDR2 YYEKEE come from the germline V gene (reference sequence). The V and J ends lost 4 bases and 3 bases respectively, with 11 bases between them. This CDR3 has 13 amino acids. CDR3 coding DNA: TGTGCCAGCAGCACAAAAGACAGCTACGAGCAGTACTTC. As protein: CASSTKDSYEQYF. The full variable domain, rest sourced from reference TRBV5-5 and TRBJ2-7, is DAGVTQSPTHLIKTRGQQVTLRCSPISGHKSVSWYQQVLGQGPQFIFQYYEKEERGRGNFPDRFSARQFPNYSSELNVNALLLGDSALYLCASSTKDSYEQYFGPGTRLTVT.

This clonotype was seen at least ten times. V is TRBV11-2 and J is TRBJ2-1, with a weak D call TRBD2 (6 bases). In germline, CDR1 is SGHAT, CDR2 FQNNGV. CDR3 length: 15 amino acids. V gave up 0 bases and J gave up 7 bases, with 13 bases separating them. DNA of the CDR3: TGTGCCAGCAGCTTAGATCCAGGAGGGTGGAATGAGCAGTTCTTC. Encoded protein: CASSLDPGGWNEQFF.

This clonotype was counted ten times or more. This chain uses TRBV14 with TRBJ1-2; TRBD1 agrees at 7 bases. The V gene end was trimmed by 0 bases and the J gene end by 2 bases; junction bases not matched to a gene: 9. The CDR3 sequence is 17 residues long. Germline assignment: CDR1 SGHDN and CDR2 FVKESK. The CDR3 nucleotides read TGTGCCAGCAGCCAAGATTGGCGGACAGGCTCGAACTATGGCTACACCTTC. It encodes CASSQDWRTGSNYGYTF. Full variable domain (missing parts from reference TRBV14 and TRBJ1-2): EAGVTQFPSHSVIEKGQTVTLRCDPISGHDNLYWYRRVMGKEIKFLLHFVKESKQDESGMPNNRFLAERTGGTYSTLKVQPAELEDSGVYFCASSQDWRTGSNYGYTFGSGTRLTVV.